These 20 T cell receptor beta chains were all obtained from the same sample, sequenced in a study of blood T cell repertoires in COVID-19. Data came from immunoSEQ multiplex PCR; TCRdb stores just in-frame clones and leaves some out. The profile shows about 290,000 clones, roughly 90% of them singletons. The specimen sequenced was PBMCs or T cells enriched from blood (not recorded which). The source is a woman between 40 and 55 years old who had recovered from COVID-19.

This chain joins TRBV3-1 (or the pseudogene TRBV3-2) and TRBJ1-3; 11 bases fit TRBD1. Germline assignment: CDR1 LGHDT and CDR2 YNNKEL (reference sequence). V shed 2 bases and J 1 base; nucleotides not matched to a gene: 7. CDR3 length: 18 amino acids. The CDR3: CASSQKLDRGRSGNTIYF. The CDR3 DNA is TGTGCCAGCAGCCAAAAATTGGACAGGGGGCGATCTGGAAACACCATATATTTT.

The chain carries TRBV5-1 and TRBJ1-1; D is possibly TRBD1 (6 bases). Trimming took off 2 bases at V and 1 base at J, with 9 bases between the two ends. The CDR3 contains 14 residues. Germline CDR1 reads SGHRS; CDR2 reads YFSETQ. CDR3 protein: CASSLTGQNTEAFF. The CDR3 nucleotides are TGCGCCAGCAGCTTAACAGGGCAGAACACTGAAGCTTTCTTT.

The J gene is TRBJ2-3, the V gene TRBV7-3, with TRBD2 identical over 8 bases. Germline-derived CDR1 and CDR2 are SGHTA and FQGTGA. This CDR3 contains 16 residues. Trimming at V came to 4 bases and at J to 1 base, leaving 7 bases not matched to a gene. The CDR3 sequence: CASSSNPGLGTDTQYF. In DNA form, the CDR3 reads TGTGCCAGCAGCTCGAACCCGGGACTAGGCACAGATACGCAGTATTTT.

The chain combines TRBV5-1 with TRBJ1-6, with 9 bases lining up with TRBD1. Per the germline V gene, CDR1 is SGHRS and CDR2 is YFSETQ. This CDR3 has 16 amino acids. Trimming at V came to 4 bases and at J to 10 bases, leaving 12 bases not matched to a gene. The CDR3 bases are TGCGCCAGCAGCGCCACGAGAGGGACAGGGAAATCACCCCTCCACTTT. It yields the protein CASSATRGTGKSPLHF.

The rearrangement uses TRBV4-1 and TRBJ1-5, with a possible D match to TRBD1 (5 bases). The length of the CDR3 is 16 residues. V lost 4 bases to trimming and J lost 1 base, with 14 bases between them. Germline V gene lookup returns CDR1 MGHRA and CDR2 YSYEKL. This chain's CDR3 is CASSLGGVGSNQPQHF. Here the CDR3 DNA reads TGCGCCAGCAGCCTGGGGGGGGTTGGGAGCAATCAGCCCCAGCATTTT.

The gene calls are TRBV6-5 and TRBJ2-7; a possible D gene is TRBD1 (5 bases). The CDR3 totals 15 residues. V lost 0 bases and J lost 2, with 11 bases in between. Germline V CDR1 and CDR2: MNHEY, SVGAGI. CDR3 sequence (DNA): TGTGCCAGCAGTTACTCCCCGACAGAAGCCTACGAGCAGTACTTC. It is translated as CASSYSPTEAYEQYF.

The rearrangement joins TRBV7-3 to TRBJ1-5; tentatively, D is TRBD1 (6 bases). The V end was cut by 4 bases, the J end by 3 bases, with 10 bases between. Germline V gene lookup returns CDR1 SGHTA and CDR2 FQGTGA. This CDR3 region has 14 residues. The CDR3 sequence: CASSSQGVNQPQHF. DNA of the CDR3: TGTGCCAGCAGCTCACAGGGTGTCAATCAGCCCCAGCATTTT. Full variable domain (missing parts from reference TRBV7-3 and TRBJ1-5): GAGVSQTPSNKVTEKGKYVELRCDPISGHTALYWYRQSLGQGPEFLIYFQGTGAADDSGLPNDRFFAVRPEGSVSTLKIQRTERGDSAVYLCASSSQGVNQPQHFGDGTRLSIL.

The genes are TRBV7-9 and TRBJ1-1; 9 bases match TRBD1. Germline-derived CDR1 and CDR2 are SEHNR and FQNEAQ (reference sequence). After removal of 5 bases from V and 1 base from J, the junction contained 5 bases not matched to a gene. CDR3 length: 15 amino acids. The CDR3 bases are TGTGCCAGCAGCCTTCGACAGGGGGGGAACACTGAAGCTTTCTTT. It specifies CASSLRQGGNTEAFF.

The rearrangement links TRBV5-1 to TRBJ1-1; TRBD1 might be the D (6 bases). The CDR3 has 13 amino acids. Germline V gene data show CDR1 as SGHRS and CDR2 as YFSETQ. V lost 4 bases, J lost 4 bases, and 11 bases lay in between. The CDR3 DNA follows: TGCGCCAGCAGCACACAGGGTAGCACTGAAGCTTTCTTT. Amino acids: CASSTQGSTEAFF.

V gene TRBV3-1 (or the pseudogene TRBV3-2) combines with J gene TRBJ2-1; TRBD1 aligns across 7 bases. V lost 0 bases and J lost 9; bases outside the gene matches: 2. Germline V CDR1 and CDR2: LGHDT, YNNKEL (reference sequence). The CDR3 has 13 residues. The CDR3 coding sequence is TGTGCCAGCAGCCAAGATCGGACAGGTGAGCAGTTCTTC. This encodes CASSQDRTGEQFF.

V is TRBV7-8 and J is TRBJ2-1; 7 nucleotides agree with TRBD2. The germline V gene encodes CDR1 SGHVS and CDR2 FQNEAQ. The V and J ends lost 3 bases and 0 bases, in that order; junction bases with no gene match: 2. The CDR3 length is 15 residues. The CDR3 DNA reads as TGTGCCAGCAGCTTGCGGGAGACCTCCTACAATGAGCAGTTCTTC. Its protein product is CASSLRETSYNEQFF.

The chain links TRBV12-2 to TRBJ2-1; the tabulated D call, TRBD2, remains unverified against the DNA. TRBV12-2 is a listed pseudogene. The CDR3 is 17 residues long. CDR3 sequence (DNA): TGTGCAAGTCGCTTAGCGGGGCCTAGCGGGAGTGGAGATGAGCAGTTCTTC. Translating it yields CASRLAGPSGSGDEQFF.

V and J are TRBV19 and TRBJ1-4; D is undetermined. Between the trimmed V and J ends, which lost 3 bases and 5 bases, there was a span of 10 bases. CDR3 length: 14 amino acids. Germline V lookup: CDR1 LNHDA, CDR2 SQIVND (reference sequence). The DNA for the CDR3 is TGTGCCAGTAGTATCGGAGCCAGCAATGAAAAACTGTTTTTT. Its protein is CASSIGASNEKLFF. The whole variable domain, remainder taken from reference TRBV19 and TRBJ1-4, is DGGITQSPKYLFRKEGQNVTLSCEQNLNHDAMYWYRQDPGQGLRLIYYSQIVNDFQKGDIAEGYSVSREKKESFPLTVTSAQKNPTAFYLCASSIGASNEKLFFGSGTQLSVL.

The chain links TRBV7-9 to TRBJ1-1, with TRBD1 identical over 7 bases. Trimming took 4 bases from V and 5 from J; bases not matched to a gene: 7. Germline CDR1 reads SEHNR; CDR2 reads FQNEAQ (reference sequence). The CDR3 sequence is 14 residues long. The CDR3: CASSSQGRGTEAFF. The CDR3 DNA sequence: TGTGCCAGCAGCTCACAGGGCAGGGGGACTGAAGCTTTCTTT.

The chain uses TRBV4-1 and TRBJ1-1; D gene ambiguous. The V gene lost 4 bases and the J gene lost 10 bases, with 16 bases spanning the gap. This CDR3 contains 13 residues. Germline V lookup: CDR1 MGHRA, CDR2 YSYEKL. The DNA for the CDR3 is TGCGCCAGCAGCCCACGGGAGGGCCTGGCAGCTTTCTTT. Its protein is CASSPREGLAAFF.

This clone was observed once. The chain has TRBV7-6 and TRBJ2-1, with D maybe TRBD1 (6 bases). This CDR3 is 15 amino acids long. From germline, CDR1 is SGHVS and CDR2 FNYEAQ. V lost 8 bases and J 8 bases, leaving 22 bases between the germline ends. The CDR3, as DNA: TGTGCCAGCGCCCCCCGGGTAGGGGGAGTGGATGAGCAGTTCTTC. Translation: CASAPRVGGVDEQFF.

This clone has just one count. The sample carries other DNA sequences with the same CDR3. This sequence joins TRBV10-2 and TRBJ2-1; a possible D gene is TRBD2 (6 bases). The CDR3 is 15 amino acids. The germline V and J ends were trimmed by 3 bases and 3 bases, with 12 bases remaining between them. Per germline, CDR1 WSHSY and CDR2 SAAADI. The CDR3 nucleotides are TGCGCCAGCAGTGAACCCGGGAGAAGCTACAATGAGCAGTTCTTC. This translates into CASSEPGRSYNEQFF.

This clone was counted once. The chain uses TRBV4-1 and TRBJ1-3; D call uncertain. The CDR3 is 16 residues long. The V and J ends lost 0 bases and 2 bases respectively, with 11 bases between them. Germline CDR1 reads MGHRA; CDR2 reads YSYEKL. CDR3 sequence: CASSQDTWLTGNTIYF. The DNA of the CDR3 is TGCGCCAGCAGCCAAGATACCTGGCTGACTGGAAACACCATATATTTT.

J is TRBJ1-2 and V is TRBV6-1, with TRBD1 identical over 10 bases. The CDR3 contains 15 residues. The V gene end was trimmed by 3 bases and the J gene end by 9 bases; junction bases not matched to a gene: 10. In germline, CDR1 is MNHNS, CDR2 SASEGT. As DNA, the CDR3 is TGTGCCAGCAGTGAGGGCGGGACAGGGGATATGAGCTACACCTTC. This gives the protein CASSEGGTGDMSYTF.

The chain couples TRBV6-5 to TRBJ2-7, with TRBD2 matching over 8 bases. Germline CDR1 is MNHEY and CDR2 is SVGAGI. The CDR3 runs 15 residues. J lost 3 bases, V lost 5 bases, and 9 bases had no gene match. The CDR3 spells CASSPLAANRYEQYF. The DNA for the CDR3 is TGTGCCAGCAGTCCACTAGCGGCAAACCGCTACGAGCAGTACTTC.